Listed below are T cell receptor beta chains from one sample, sequenced in a study of a mutant IDH1 vaccine in newly diagnosed glioma. The assay was immunoSEQ multiplex PCR, and TCRdb's table has in-frame clones only and misses some. The sample records around 78,000 clones, approximately 85% being singletons. The antigens these receptors bind are not known. This material consisted of PBMCs, taken from a glioma patient whose treatment included an IDH1 peptide vaccine. These receptors all stem from a man aged 25 to 45 with glioma. Some clones in this sample may be carry-over from other donors' samples. Both conserved end residues are trimmed from each CDR3. The order of the fields is V gene, J gene, CDR3 protein.

TRBV5-5	TRBJ2-3	ASSFLADTDTQY
TRBV27	TRBJ1-2	ASTTQISNYGYT
TRBV28	TRBJ2-1	ASSLPASQDEQF
TRBV18	TRBJ2-3	ASSPDRGRRTDTQY
TRBV4-2	-	ASSQEKRANHEQY
TRBV5-1	TRBJ2-1	ASSGTPPGLAGGDEQF
TRBV7-9	TRBJ1-4	ASSLRDSSEKLF
TRBV7-2	TRBJ2-7	ASSLFLPPEQY
TRBV7-9	TRBJ1-6	ASGPGGQGYNSPLH
TRBV19	TRBJ2-7	ASSIEWGFTYEQY
TRBV9	TRBJ1-1	ASSPLRAGNTEAF
TRBV4-1	TRBJ2-5	ASSQETQGALETQY
TRBV11-2	TRBJ2-2	ASTWTGRTPNTGELF
TRBV5-4	TRBJ1-4	ASSLVGDEKLF
TRBV28	TRBJ1-2	ASSFMRPGASGYT
TRBV19	TRBJ1-2	ASSIATGVDYGYT
TRBV2	TRBJ1-2	ASRGTNYGYT
TRBV29-1	TRBJ1-2	RGGSSGGYT
TRBV6-1	TRBJ1-5	ASTPGQYQPQH
TRBV6-5	TRBJ1-2	ASSYPLDRLGGYT
TRBV11-2	TRBJ2-7	ASSLEVGVYEQY
TRBV28	TRBJ2-7	ASSTSGTGVGEQY
TRBV27	TRBJ1-2	ASSRLSGGPTDYGYT
TRBV18	TRBJ2-2	ASSPRTVNTGELF
TRBV21-1	TRBJ2-7	ASSAGVRPY
TRBV9	TRBJ1-6	ASSVSGTLNSPLH
TRBV2	TRBJ2-1	ASSEEGLYNEQF
TRBV19	TRBJ2-7	ASSLQERSSYEQY
TRBV4-3	TRBJ2-6	ASSQDLSQEEYGANVLT
TRBV9	TRBJ1-6	ASSVSDPPLH
TRBV27	TRBJ2-5	ASRTMGETQY
TRBV2	TRBJ2-7	ASGTASGGLSSYEQY
TRBV18	TRBJ2-7	ASSNRSWRPYEQY
TRBV5-1	TRBJ1-2	ASSQGQGGLYGYT
TRBV5-1	TRBJ2-7	ASSLPPSYEQY
TRBV27	TRBJ2-1	ASSFRGYNEQF
TRBV5-1	-	ASSLDLASGTYEQY
TRBV9	TRBJ2-7	ASSARLNSYEQY
TRBV28	TRBJ2-1	ASSFLFGTGGGEVLF
TRBV30	TRBJ2-1	AWSVSQGRDEQF
TRBV28	TRBJ1-4	ASSFGTDEKLF
TRBV4-3	TRBJ1-5	ASSQDQRQPQH
TRBV6-5	TRBJ1-1	ASSVRGGNTEAF
TRBV9	TRBJ2-1	ASSVGLRVYNEQF
TRBV28	TRBJ1-1	ASSWTGSRQAF
TRBV6-1	TRBJ2-3	ASSSQQGVRDTQY
TRBV30	TRBJ2-4	AWDNTKNIQY
TRBV5-1	TRBJ2-5	ASSLGLKYQETQY
TRBV5-1	TRBJ1-3	ASSSSGSGNTIY
TRBV7-9	TRBJ1-4	ASSINLRGPNEKLF